A selection of T cell receptor beta chains follows, all from one sample in a study of control samples from healthy donors and cancer patients. The protocol was immunoSEQ multiplex PCR, while the TCRdb copy is restricted to in-frame clones and leaves out a portion. The top ten clones hold less than 0.75% of a sample with some 160,000 clones, 90% to 95% of them seen once. What was sequenced was blood. These receptors originate from a woman between 25 and 40 years old in good health. The CDR3 runs from the conserved cysteine through the conserved F or W. The D gene is left open where the match is weak. Clone size is shown for a subset of rows, as once, few, many or a class of expanded clone.

V: TRBV30
size: .
J: TRBJ2-2
D: .
DNA: TGTGCCTGGATCGATGGGCTACTCACCGGGGAGCTGTTTTTT
CDR3: CAWIDGLLTGELFF

V: TRBV4-2
size: .
J: TRBJ2-7
D: TRBD2
DNA: TGTGCCAGCAGCCAAGGGGAGGGGCTTCCCTACGAGCAGTACTTC
CDR3: CASSQGEGLPYEQYF

V: TRBV5-1
size: .
J: TRBJ2-3
D: TRBD1
DNA: TGCGCCAGCAGCTTAGACAGGGCAACGTATTTT
CDR3: CASSLDRATYF

V: TRBV6-5
size: .
J: TRBJ2-1
D: .
DNA: TGTGCCAGCAGTCCGATCGGGAGAGGCTGGAATGAGCAGTTCTTC
CDR3: CASSPIGRGWNEQFF

V: TRBV12-3/TRBV12-4
size: .
J: TRBJ1-1
D: .
DNA: TGTGCCAGCAGCCCCGGTTCTAGAGCTTTCTTT
CDR3: CASSPGSRAFF

V: TRBV12-3/TRBV12-4
size: .
J: TRBJ2-5
D: .
DNA: TGTGCCAGCAGTTTCCTACAAGAGACCCAGTACTTC
CDR3: CASSFLQETQYF

V: TRBV4-1
size: .
J: TRBJ2-1
D: .
DNA: TGCGCCAGCAGCCAACAGGGGGGGAATGACAATGAGCAGTTCTTC
CDR3: CASSQQGGNDNEQFF

V: TRBV6-5
size: .
J: TRBJ1-2
D: .
DNA: TGTGCCAGCAGTTACTGGACAGCCGGGGGTGGCTACACCTTC
CDR3: CASSYWTAGGGYTF

V: TRBV11-3
size: .
J: TRBJ1-1
D: TRBD1
DNA: TGTGCCAGCAGCCTGGGACAGGGTAGGACTGAAGCTTTCTTT
CDR3: CASSLGQGRTEAFF

V: TRBV7-6
size: once
J: TRBJ2-2
D: TRBD2
DNA: TGTGCCAGCAGCTTAGTTCCCGAGGGAGGGACCGGGGAGCTGTTTTTT
CDR3: CASSLVPEGGTGELFF

V: TRBV10-2
size: .
J: TRBJ2-2
D: TRBD1
DNA: TGCGCCAGCAGTGAGTCTACGACAGGGCAGAACACCGGGGAGCTGTTTTTT
CDR3: CASSESTTGQNTGELFF

V: TRBV7-2
size: .
J: TRBJ2-7
D: .
DNA: TGTGCCAGCAGCTTGTCCCCACAAACCTCCTACGAGCAGTACTTC
CDR3: CASSLSPQTSYEQYF

V: TRBV29-1
size: .
J: TRBJ1-2
D: TRBD1
DNA: TGCAGCGTTGAAGTCGGGGGACAGGGGTATGGCTACACCTTC
CDR3: CSVEVGGQGYGYTF

V: TRBV5-4
size: .
J: TRBJ2-1
D: TRBD1
DNA: TGTGCCAGCAGTTCCGACAGGGGAGGTTACAATGAGCAGTTCTTC
CDR3: CASSSDRGGYNEQFF

V: TRBV19
size: .
J: TRBJ2-2
D: TRBD1
DNA: TGTGCCAGTAGTGTCGGGACAGGGACCGGGGAGCTGTTTTTT
CDR3: CASSVGTGTGELFF

V: TRBV7-9
size: .
J: TRBJ2-2
D: .
DNA: TGTGCCAGCAGCTCCATAAGGGGCACCGGGGAGCTGTTTTTT
CDR3: CASSSIRGTGELFF

V: TRBV14
size: .
J: TRBJ2-7
D: TRBD2
DNA: TGTGCCAGCAGCCTGACGGACACGCCGGGACTAGCTCCCTACGAGCAGTACTTC
CDR3: CASSLTDTPGLAPYEQYF

V: TRBV5-1
size: .
J: TRBJ2-3
D: .
DNA: TGCGCCAGCAGCTTTGCCAGCAGTACAGATACGCAGTATTTT
CDR3: CASSFASSTDTQYF

V: TRBV25-1
size: .
J: TRBJ2-2
D: .
DNA: TGTGCCAGCAGTGGGGTGAAGGGCTTGCGCGGGGAGCTGTTTTTT
CDR3: CASSGVKGLRGELFF

V: TRBV3-1/TRBV3-2
size: .
J: TRBJ1-1
D: TRBD1
DNA: TGTGCCAGCAGCCGGGACAGGGTGACTGAAGCTTTCTTT
CDR3: CASSRDRVTEAFF

V: TRBV6-5
size: .
J: TRBJ2-3
D: .
DNA: TGTGCCAGCAGTCGCAAACCTCGAGGCACAGATACGCAGTATTTT
CDR3: CASSRKPRGTDTQYF

V: TRBV12-3/TRBV12-4
size: .
J: TRBJ2-7
D: TRBD1
DNA: TGTGCCAGCAGCCGAGACAGGGCCCACGAGCAGTACTTC
CDR3: CASSRDRAHEQYF

V: TRBV7-2
size: .
J: TRBJ1-1
D: TRBD1
DNA: TGTGCCAGCAGCTTAAGGGTGGGGACAGACGGCACTGAAGCTTTCTTT
CDR3: CASSLRVGTDGTEAFF

V: TRBV5-5
size: .
J: TRBJ1-2
D: .
DNA: TGTGCCAGCAGCCTCTTCGGGCAGGGGAAACCTACTAACTATGGCTACACCTTC
CDR3: CASSLFGQGKPTNYGYTF

V: TRBV2
size: .
J: TRBJ2-7
D: .
DNA: TGTGCCAGCAGTGAAGCCCCTGGAACTTTTTACGAGCAGTACTTC
CDR3: CASSEAPGTFYEQYF